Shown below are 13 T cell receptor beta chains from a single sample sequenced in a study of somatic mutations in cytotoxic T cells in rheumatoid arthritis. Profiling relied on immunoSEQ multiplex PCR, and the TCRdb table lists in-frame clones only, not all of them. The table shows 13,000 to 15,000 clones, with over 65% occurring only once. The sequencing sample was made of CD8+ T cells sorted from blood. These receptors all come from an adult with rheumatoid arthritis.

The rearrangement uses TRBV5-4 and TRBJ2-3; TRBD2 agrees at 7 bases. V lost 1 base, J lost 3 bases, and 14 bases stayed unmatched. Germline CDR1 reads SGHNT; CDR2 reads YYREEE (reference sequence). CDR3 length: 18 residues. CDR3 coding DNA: TGTGCCAGCAGCTTGTCTCCTTCTCCGGGCGGGGGAACAGATACGCAGTATTTT. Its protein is CASSLSPSPGGGTDTQYF.

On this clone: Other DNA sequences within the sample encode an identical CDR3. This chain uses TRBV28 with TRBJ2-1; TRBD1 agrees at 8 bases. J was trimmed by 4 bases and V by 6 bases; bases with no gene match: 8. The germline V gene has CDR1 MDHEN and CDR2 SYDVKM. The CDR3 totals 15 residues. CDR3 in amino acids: CASSSGTGLYNEQFF. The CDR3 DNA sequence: TGTGCCAGCAGCTCCGGGACAGGCCTTTACAATGAGCAGTTCTTC.

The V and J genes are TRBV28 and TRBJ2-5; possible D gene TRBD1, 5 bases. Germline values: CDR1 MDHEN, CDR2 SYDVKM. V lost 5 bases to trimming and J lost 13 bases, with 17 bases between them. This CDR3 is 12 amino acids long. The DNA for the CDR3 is TGTGCCAGCAGTCCGAATGACAGTGGCCGGTACTTC. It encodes CASSPNDSGRYF.

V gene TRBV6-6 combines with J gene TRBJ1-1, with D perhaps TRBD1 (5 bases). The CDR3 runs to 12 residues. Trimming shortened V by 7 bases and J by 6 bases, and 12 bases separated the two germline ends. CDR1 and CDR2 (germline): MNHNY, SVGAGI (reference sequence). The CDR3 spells CASTKGLSEAFF. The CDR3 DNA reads TGTGCCAGCACCAAGGGGTTGTCTGAAGCTTTCTTT.

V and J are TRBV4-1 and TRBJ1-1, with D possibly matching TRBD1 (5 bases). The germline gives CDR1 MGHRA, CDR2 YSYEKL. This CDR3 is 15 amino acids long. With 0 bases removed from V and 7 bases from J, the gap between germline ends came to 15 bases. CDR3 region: CASSQDLGGLGEAFF. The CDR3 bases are TGCGCCAGCAGCCAAGATCTGGGGGGTTTGGGTGAAGCTTTCTTT.

CDR3 DNA sequence: TGTGCCACCAGCAGACCTGAGACTAGCGGGGTCGGGGAGCTGTTTTTT. Amino acids: CATSRPETSGVGELFF. The chain employs TRBV15 and TRBJ2-2; TRBD2 matches at 11 bases. V lost 2 bases to trimming and J lost 7 bases; unmatched junction nucleotides: 6. In germline, CDR1 is LNHNV, CDR2 YYDKDF (reference sequence). This CDR3 comprises 16 residues.

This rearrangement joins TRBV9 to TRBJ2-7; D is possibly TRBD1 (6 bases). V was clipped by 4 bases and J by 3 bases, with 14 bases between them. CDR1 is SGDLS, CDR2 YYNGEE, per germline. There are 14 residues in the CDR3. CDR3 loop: CASSPSDSYYEQYF. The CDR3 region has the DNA TGTGCCAGCAGCCCATCGGACAGCTACTACGAGCAGTACTTC.

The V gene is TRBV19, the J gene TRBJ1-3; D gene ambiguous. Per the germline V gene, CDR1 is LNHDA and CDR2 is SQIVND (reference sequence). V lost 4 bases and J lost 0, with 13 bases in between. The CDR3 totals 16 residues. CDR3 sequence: CASSTPYISSGNTIYF. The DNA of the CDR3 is TGTGCCAGTAGTACGCCGTACATTAGCTCTGGAAACACCATATATTTT.

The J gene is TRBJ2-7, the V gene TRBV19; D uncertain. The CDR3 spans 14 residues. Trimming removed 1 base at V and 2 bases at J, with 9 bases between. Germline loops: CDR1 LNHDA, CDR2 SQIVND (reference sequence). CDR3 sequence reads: CASSIGSGAYEQYF. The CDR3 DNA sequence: TGTGCCAGTAGTATAGGATCCGGAGCCTACGAGCAGTACTTC. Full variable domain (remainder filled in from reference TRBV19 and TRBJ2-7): DGGITQSPKYLFRKEGQNVTLSCEQNLNHDAMYWYRQDPGQGLRLIYYSQIVNDFQKGDIAEGYSVSREKKESFPLTVTSAQKNPTAFYLCASSIGSGAYEQYFGPGTRLTVT.

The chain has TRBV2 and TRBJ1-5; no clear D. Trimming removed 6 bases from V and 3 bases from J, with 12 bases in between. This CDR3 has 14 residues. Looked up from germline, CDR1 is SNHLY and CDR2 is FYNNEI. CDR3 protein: CASRVTSLNQPQHF. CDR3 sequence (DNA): TGTGCCAGCAGAGTCACCAGTCTCAATCAGCCCCAGCATTTT.

CDR3 sequence: CASSIQGAETGELFF. DNA for the CDR3: TGTGCCAGTAGTATTCAGGGGGCTGAAACCGGGGAGCTGTTTTTT. The chain is built from TRBV19 and TRBJ2-2, with TRBD1 matching 8 bases. Germline trimming cut 3 bases from V and 5 bases from J; bases unmatched to any gene: 5. CDR1 and CDR2 from the germline V gene are LNHDA and SQIVND (reference sequence). CDR3 size: 15 residues.

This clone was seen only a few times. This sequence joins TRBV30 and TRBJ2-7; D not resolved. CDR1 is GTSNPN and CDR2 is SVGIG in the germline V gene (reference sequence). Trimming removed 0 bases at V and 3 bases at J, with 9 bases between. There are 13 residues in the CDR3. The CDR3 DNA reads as TGTGCCTGGAGTGTTCGGATGGGCTACGAGCAGTACTTC. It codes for CAWSVRMGYEQYF.

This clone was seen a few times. Here the CDR3 reads CASSLGSTEAFF. In nucleotides, the CDR3 is TGTGCCAGCAGTCTGGGGTCAACTGAAGCTTTCTTT. The chain uses TRBV2 and TRBJ1-1; D is unclear. Germline V CDR1 and CDR2: SNHLY, FYNNEI. The CDR3 totals 12 residues. Trimming left V 5 bases short and J 5 bases short, with 9 bases between. Filled out from reference TRBV2 and TRBJ1-1, the complete variable domain reads EPEVTQTPSHQVTQMGQEVILRCVPISNHLYFYWYRQILGQKVEFLVSFYNNEISEKSEIFDDQFSVERPDGSNFTLKIRSTKLEDSAMYFCASSLGSTEAFFGQGTRLTVV.